One and the same sample provided the 28 T cell receptor beta chains below, sequenced in a study of blood T cell repertoires in COVID-19. Using immunoSEQ multiplex PCR, the repertoire was profiled, and TCRdb retains in-frame clones only, with some absent. The sample contains about 200,000 clones, approximately 85% of which appear only once. The sequencing sample was made of peripheral blood. Source of these receptors: a woman older than 75 with acute or convalescent COVID-19.

The CDR3 region is CASSQTSGSYNEQFF. The CDR3 DNA sequence: TGCGCCAGCAGCCAAACTAGCGGGAGTTACAATGAGCAGTTCTTC. The chain links TRBV4-1 to TRBJ2-1, with 11 bases identical to TRBD2. The CDR3 length is 15 residues. V shed 2 bases and J 4 bases; nucleotides not matched to a gene: 1. Germline V gene sequence: CDR1 MGHRA, CDR2 YSYEKL.

V gene TRBV7-8 combines with J gene TRBJ1-1; D is unresolved. The CDR3 consists of 11 residues. The V gene's germline CDR1 is SGHVS and CDR2 FQNEAQ. V was clipped by 5 bases and J by 7 bases, with 8 bases between them. The CDR3 region is CASSPNIEAFF. Here the CDR3 DNA reads TGTGCCAGCAGCCCTAATATTGAAGCTTTCTTT.

The J gene is TRBJ2-1, the V gene TRBV19, with D perhaps TRBD1 (7 bases). Germline CDR1 is LNHDA and CDR2 is SQIVND (reference sequence). V was trimmed by 6 bases and J by 5 bases, leaving 20 bases between them. This CDR3 is 16 amino acids long. In nucleotides, the CDR3 is TGTGCCAGTAGCCGAACGGAGGGGGCTTTCCACAATGAGCAGTTCTTC. Translating it yields CASSRTEGAFHNEQFF.

The gene calls are TRBV24-1 and TRBJ2-7; D is perhaps TRBD2 (5 bases). Trimming removed 4 bases at V and 0 bases at J, with 12 bases between. This CDR3 is built from 15 residues. Germline CDR1 KGHDR, CDR2 SFDVKD. Here the CDR3 reads CATSEEEGFSYEQYF. For the CDR3, the DNA is TGTGCCACCAGTGAGGAAGAGGGATTCTCCTACGAGCAGTACTTC.

The gene calls are TRBV9 and TRBJ2-3; 9 bases agree with TRBD2. Germline V gene sequence: CDR1 SGDLS, CDR2 YYNGEE. The CDR3 loop spans 15 amino acids. After removal of 0 bases from V and 6 bases from J, the junction contained 5 bases not matched to a gene. The CDR3 region is CASSVALLAGDTQYF. The DNA for the CDR3 is TGTGCCAGCAGCGTAGCTCTGCTAGCGGGGGATACGCAGTATTTT.

This CDR3 is CASSYGRLVANTGELFF. In DNA form, the CDR3 reads TGTGCCAGCAGTTACGGGAGGCTAGTCGCGAACACCGGGGAGCTGTTTTTT. The chain links TRBV6-2 or TRBV6-3 to TRBJ2-2; D perhaps matches TRBD2 (6 bases). This CDR3 comprises 17 residues. Germline loops: CDR1 MNHEY, CDR2 SVGEGT. Between the trimmed V and J ends, which lost 2 bases and 0 bases, there was a span of 13 bases.

The V and J genes are TRBV2 and TRBJ2-1; D is undetermined. V dropped 7 bases and J dropped 7 bases, with 14 bases sitting between them. CDR3 length: 13 amino acids. CDR1 is SNHLY and CDR2 is FYNNEI in the germline V gene. The CDR3 loop is CASKARVRNEQFF. The CDR3, as DNA: TGTGCCAGCAAAGCGAGAGTGAGGAATGAGCAGTTCTTC.

V usage is TRBV7-9 and J usage is TRBJ1-6; 8 nucleotides align to TRBD1. The J segment lost 8 bases and the V segment lost 5 bases, leaving 2 bases of the junction unmatched. The length of the CDR3 is 13 residues. Germline CDR1 SEHNR, CDR2 FQNEAQ (reference sequence). In DNA, the CDR3 is TGTGCCAGCAGCCCGACAGGGGATTCACCCCTCCACTTT. Protein sequence: CASSPTGDSPLHF.

V and J are TRBV28 and TRBJ1-2, with 8 bases identical to TRBD1. The germline CDR1 and CDR2 sequences are MDHEN and SYDVKM. The junction had 6 bases not matched to a gene; V was cut back by 3 bases and J by 6 bases. This CDR3 comprises 14 residues. The CDR3 nucleotides are TGTGCCAGCAGTTTTCCGGACAGGGTGGATGGCTACACCTTC. Translating gives CASSFPDRVDGYTF.

The CDR3 is CASSQIGAGSYEQYF. In nucleotides, the CDR3 is TGCGCCAGCAGCCAAATAGGGGCGGGGTCCTACGAGCAGTACTTC. The rearrangement uses TRBV4-3 and TRBJ2-7, with D possibly matching TRBD2 (6 bases). Trimming cost V 2 bases and J 1 base, with 12 bases left between them. Germline CDR1 is LGHNA and CDR2 is YSLEER. The length of the CDR3 is 15 residues.

The chain links TRBV29-1 to TRBJ2-5; 10 bases are a match to TRBD1. Germline assignment: CDR1 SQVTM and CDR2 ANQGSEA. V lost 6 bases, J lost 10 bases, and 14 bases stayed unmatched. The CDR3 spans 14 residues. The CDR3 nucleotides are TGCAGCGTCGCTAATGGACAGGGGGACGAGGGCCAGTACTTC. It specifies CSVANGQGDEGQYF.

The V gene is TRBV18, the J gene TRBJ2-2; perhaps TRBD1 as D (5 bases). Trimming left V 1 base short and J 6 bases short, with 9 bases between. The CDR3 is made up of 14 amino acids. The V gene's germline CDR1 is KGHSH and CDR2 LQKENI. This chain's CDR3 is CASSPRRESGELFF. The DNA of the CDR3 is TGTGCCAGCTCACCACGCAGGGAATCCGGGGAGCTGTTTTTT.

This chain uses TRBV27 with TRBJ2-7; 11 positions match TRBD2. CDR3 size: 15 residues. V lost 4 bases and J lost 1; bases outside the gene matches: 3. Germline lookup yields CDR1 MNHEY and CDR2 SMNVEV (reference sequence). CDR3 amino acids: CASSSGTSGSYEQYF. The CDR3 DNA sequence: TGTGCCAGCAGTTCCGGGACTAGCGGTTCCTACGAGCAGTACTTC.

The gene calls are TRBV28 and TRBJ1-1, with D hard to call. The CDR3 loop spans 13 amino acids. V was pared by 6 bases and J by 4 bases, with 12 bases between. Germline V gene lookup returns CDR1 MDHEN and CDR2 SYDVKM. The CDR3 protein is CASSLRRATEAFF. The CDR3 bases are TGTGCCAGCAGCCTCCGGCGGGCCACTGAAGCTTTCTTT.

The chain uses TRBV9 and TRBJ2-3, with 8 bases fitting TRBD1. V was clipped by 6 bases and J by 2 bases; unmatched bases: 8. Germline V gene data show CDR1 as SGDLS and CDR2 as YYNGEE. This CDR3 spans 15 amino acids. The CDR3 DNA follows: TGTGCCAGCACCACGACAGGGGTGGCCACAGATACGCAGTATTTT. Amino acid sequence: CASTTTGVATDTQYF.

This clone came up a few times. This chain uses TRBV4-1 with TRBJ2-1; TRBD1 aligns across 7 bases. The J segment lost 8 bases and the V segment lost 4 bases, leaving 5 bases of the junction unmatched. Germline lookup yields CDR1 MGHRA and CDR2 YSYEKL. This CDR3 spans 13 amino acids. This CDR3 is CASSRDRWDEQFF. The CDR3 DNA follows: TGCGCCAGCAGCCGGGACAGATGGGATGAGCAGTTCTTC.

The chain links TRBV7-6 to TRBJ2-1; D might be TRBD2 (5 bases). Germline CDR1 reads SGHVS; CDR2 reads FNYEAQ. This CDR3 contains 16 residues. Trimming took off 2 bases at V and 0 bases at J, with 11 bases between the two ends. As DNA, the CDR3 is TGTGCCAGCAGCTTAATGGGAGTCGGCTCCTACAATGAGCAGTTCTTC. Translation gives CASSLMGVGSYNEQFF.

The chain links TRBV10-3 to TRBJ1-4; no clear D. CDR1 ENHRY and CDR2 SYGVKD come from the germline V gene. The CDR3 extends over 15 amino acids. Trimming stripped 11 bases from V and 7 bases from J, with 23 bases between. DNA of the CDR3: TGTGCCTCACGGGGAGCAGCCAGGTTTGGTGAAAAACTGTTTTTT. Residues: CASRGAARFGEKLFF.

The gene calls are TRBV18 and TRBJ1-1; D gene unclear. Trimming shortened V by 4 bases and J by 2 bases, and 8 bases separated the two germline ends. The CDR3 spans 13 residues. The germline CDR1 and CDR2 sequences are KGHSH and LQKENI. CDR3 loop: CASSQTQNTEAFF. CDR3 DNA: TGTGCCAGCTCACAAACACAAAACACTGAAGCTTTCTTT.

V and J are TRBV6-1 and TRBJ1-1; 7 bases align to TRBD1. With V trimmed by 2 bases and J by 1 base, 4 bases remained unmatched. This CDR3 has 15 residues. Germline CDR1 and CDR2: MNHNS and SASEGT. Here the CDR3 reads CASSEWDRANTEAFF. The CDR3 region has the DNA TGTGCCAGCAGTGAATGGGACAGAGCGAACACTGAAGCTTTCTTT.

This chain links TRBV19 with TRBJ2-1; D uncertain. This CDR3 comprises 17 residues. Germline loops: CDR1 LNHDA, CDR2 SQIVND (reference sequence). Trimming shortened V by 0 bases and J by 4 bases, and 16 bases separated the two germline ends. The CDR3 spells CASSIEQPVGIYNEQFF. The CDR3 DNA sequence: TGTGCCAGTAGTATAGAACAACCGGTGGGCATTTACAATGAGCAGTTCTTC. The variable domain in full, with the rest retrieved from reference TRBV19 and TRBJ2-1, is DGGITQSPKYLFRKEGQNVTLSCEQNLNHDAMYWYRQDPGQGLRLIYYSQIVNDFQKGDIAEGYSVSREKKESFPLTVTSAQKNPTAFYLCASSIEQPVGIYNEQFFGPGTRLTVL.

This clone has only a few counts. This rearrangement joins TRBV30 to TRBJ1-2; weak D call: TRBD1 (6 bases). The length of the CDR3 is 15 residues. Trimming shortened V by 5 bases and J by 2 bases, and 18 bases separated the two germline ends. CDR1 is GTSNPN, CDR2 SVGIG, per germline (reference sequence). The CDR3 sequence: CAWGRTPGANYGYTF. The CDR3 nucleotides read TGTGCCTGGGGTAGGACCCCAGGGGCGAACTATGGCTACACCTTC.

A single count supports this clone. The chain employs TRBV25-1 and TRBJ2-2, with 7 bases aligning to TRBD1. CDR3 length equals 15 residues. V shed 6 bases and J 0 bases; nucleotides not matched to a gene: 4. CDR1 and CDR2 from the germline V gene are MGHDK and SYGVNS. CDR3 coding DNA: TGTGCCAGCAGCTCCGACAGGGCGAACACCGGGGAGCTGTTTTTT. Its protein is CASSSDRANTGELFF.

V is TRBV5-4 and J is TRBJ1-2; D possibly corresponds to TRBD1 (5 bases). V lost 2 bases and J 5 bases, leaving 13 bases between the germline ends. This CDR3 has 14 amino acids. Germline V gene lookup returns CDR1 SGHNT and CDR2 YYREEE (reference sequence). The CDR3 reads CASSFPGRAYGYTF. In DNA form, the CDR3 reads TGTGCCAGCAGCTTTCCGGGCAGGGCGTATGGCTACACCTTC.

In nucleotides, the CDR3 is TGTGCCAGCAGCGTGGGACAGGGACTCGAGCAGTACTTC. Translation gives CASSVGQGLEQYF. This chain connects TRBV9 to TRBJ2-7, with 9 bases fitting TRBD1. V lost 2 bases, J lost 6 bases, and 3 bases stayed unmatched. This CDR3 comprises 13 residues. Germline CDR1 reads SGDLS; CDR2 reads YYNGEE. Full variable domain (rest looked up from reference TRBV9 and TRBJ2-7): DSGVTQTPKHLITATGQRVTLRCSPRSGDLSVYWYQQSLDQGLQFLIQYYNGEERAKGNILERFSAQQFPDLHSELNLSSLELGDSALYFCASSVGQGLEQYFGPGTRLTVT.

The chain employs TRBV15 and TRBJ1-3; D is perhaps TRBD1 (5 bases). Per germline, CDR1 LNHNV and CDR2 YYDKDF (reference sequence). The CDR3 contains 15 residues. The ends were cut back, 0 bases at V and 0 bases at J, with 6 bases in the middle. CDR3 amino acids: CATSREDNSGNTIYF. In nucleotides, the CDR3 is TGTGCCACCAGCAGAGAGGACAACTCTGGAAACACCATATATTTT.

The count of this clone is one. This chain joins TRBV7-2 and TRBJ1-1, with D hard to call. The V and J ends lost 2 bases and 12 bases respectively, with 13 bases between them. The germline CDR1 and CDR2 sequences are SGHTA and FQGNSA. The CDR3 runs to 12 residues. CDR3 DNA: TGTGCCAGCAGCTTAAATTGGAGGATTCCTTTCTTT. Residues: CASSLNWRIPFF.

The V call is TRBV11-2, the J call TRBJ1-3, with no clear D. Between the trimmed V and J ends, which lost 0 bases and 8 bases, there was a span of 8 bases. From germline, CDR1 is SGHAT and CDR2 FQNNGV. The CDR3 length is 13 residues. CDR3 region: CASSLDRGYTIYF. CDR3 DNA sequence: TGTGCCAGCAGCTTAGATCGGGGATACACCATATATTTT.